This TCR beta chain appears in the sequencing data of a study of blood T cell repertoires in COVID-19. Study background: PBMCs, B-cell-depleted T cells, or T cells were the source of the cDNA or gDNA that made up the material.

Original data processing: Reference gene primer amplification yielded estimated nucleated cell counts. Clones were sequenced by immunoSEQ multiplex PCR, and TCRdb holds only the in-frame ones, with some missing. V and J calls and clone size are given by that table; D and trimming were obtained from the DNA. The sample gives tens of thousands of clones, roughly nine tenths of which show up once; around a quarter is in the top ten. Trimming removed 4 bases from V and 10 bases from J; junction bases left unmatched: 11. The CDR3 covers 16 residues. Germline lookup yields CDR1 SGHRS and CDR2 YFSETQ. Sequenced material: peripheral blood. This clonotype was obtained from a human donor in a cohort sampled during active COVID-19. The chain uses TRBV5-1 and TRBJ2-1, with TRBD2 matching 13 bases. CDR3 nucleotides: TGCGCCAGCAGCACACCCGGGACTAGCGGGGTTGGAGAGCAGTTCTTC. It yields the protein CASSTPGTSGVGEQFF.